Reported below is one T cell receptor beta chain. The record originates from a study of blood T cell repertoires in COVID-19. Study in general: The origin of the acute and convalescent COVID-19 samples was the United States, Italy and Spain. Nucleic acid was either cDNA or gDNA, and it came from T cells, B-cell-depleted T cells, or PBMCs.

The CDR3 length is 17 residues. The J segment lost 0 bases and the V segment lost 3 bases, leaving 9 bases of the junction unmatched. Germline assignment: CDR1 SGDLS and CDR2 YYNGEE. Per the authors' pipeline: Nucleated cell counts were estimated from reference gene primer amplification. Assay used: immunoSEQ multiplex PCR; TCRdb lists only in-frame clones, some missing. D and trimming come from the DNA, and the V and J calls and clone size come from that table. Among some 200,000 clones listed, around 82% were seen once. This clonotype was obtained from a woman in her twenties or thirties who had recovered from COVID-19. Input material: peripheral blood. The rearrangement uses TRBV9 and TRBJ1-5; 7 nucleotides match TRBD1. The CDR3 is CASSAIRGAHSNQPQHF. CDR3 DNA: TGTGCCAGCAGCGCGATCAGGGGGGCCCATAGCAATCAGCCCCAGCATTTT.